This T cell receptor (beta chain) stems from a study of T cell repertoires in cytomegalovirus infection. Study-wide context: Used in the study were CMV epitopes, some recently identified and HLA-C-restricted, others well-studied and HLA-B-restricted. Both CMV infection and a matching HLA type were indicated by public TCR beta signatures. Study-level findings and limits: HLA-C-restricted, CMV-specific TCR beta clonotypes were dominant ex vivo. CMV carriers with the relevant HLA were identified by cumulative public TCR beta family frequency.

Concerning this clonotype: Its target is unknown.

TCRdb processed the reads anew with MiXCR; each CDR3 protein has one entry. The sample has tens of thousands of distinct CDR3 sequences, 40% to 50% seen once; the top ten hold more than 85%. The germline V gene has CDR1 SEHNR and CDR2 FQNEAQ (reference sequence). Trimming removed 3 bases at V and 3 bases at J, with 8 bases between. This CDR3 contains 13 residues. Sequencing used CD8+ T cells from cultured PBMCs, obtained from culture after CMV antigen stimulation. J is TRBJ1-1 and V is TRBV7-9; TRBD1 is a possible D gene (5 bases). This TCR came from a human donor in good health (CMV status not recorded). Some clones in this sample may be carry-over from other donors' samples. The CDR3 nucleotides read TGTGCCAGCAGCTTCCAAGGGGACACTGAAGCTTTCTTT. Encoded protein: CASSFQGDTEAFF.